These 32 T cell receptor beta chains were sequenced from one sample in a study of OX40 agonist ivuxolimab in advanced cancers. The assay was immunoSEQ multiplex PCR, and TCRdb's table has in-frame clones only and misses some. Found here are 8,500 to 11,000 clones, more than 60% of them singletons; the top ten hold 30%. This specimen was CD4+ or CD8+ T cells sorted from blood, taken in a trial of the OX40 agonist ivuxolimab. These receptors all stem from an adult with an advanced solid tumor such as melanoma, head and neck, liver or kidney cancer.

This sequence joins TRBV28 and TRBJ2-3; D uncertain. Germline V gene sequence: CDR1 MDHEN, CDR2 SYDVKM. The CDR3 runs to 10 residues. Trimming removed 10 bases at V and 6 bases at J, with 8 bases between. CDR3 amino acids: CATQGDTQYF. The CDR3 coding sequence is TGTGCCACCCAAGGGGATACGCAGTATTTT.

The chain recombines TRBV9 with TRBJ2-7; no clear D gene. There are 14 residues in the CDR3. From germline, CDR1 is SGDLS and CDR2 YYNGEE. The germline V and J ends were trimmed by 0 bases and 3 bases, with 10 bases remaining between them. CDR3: CASSVGSASYEQYF. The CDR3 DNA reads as TGTGCCAGCAGCGTAGGAAGTGCCAGCTACGAGCAGTACTTC.

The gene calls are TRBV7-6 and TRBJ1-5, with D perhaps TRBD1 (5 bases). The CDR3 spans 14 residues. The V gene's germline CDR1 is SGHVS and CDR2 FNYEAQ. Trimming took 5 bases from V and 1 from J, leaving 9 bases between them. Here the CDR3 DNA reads TGTGCCAGCAGCGCGACAGTGAGCAATCAGCCCCAGCATTTT. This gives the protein CASSATVSNQPQHF.

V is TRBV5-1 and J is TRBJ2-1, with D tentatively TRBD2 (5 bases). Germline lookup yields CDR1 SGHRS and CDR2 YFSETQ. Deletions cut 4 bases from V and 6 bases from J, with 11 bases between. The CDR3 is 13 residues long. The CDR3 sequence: CASSLGGVNEQFF. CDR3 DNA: TGCGCCAGCAGCCTAGGAGGCGTCAATGAGCAGTTCTTC.

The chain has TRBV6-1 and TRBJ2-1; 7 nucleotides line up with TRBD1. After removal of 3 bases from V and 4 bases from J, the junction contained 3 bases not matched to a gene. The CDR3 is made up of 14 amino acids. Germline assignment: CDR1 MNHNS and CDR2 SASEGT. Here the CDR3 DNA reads TGTGCCAGCAGTGACCTGACAGGGTACAATGAGCAGTTCTTC. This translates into CASSDLTGYNEQFF.

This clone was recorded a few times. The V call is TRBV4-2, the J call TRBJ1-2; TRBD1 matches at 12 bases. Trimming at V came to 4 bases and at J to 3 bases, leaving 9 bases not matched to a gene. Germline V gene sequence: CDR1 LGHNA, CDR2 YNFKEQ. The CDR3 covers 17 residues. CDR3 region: CASSPKGQGAQDYGYTF. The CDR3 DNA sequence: TGTGCCAGCAGCCCAAAGGGACAGGGGGCGCAGGACTATGGCTACACCTTC.

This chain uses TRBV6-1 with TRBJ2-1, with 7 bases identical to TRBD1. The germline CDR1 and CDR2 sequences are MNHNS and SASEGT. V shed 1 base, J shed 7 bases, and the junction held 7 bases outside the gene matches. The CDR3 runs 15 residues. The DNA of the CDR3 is TGTGCCAGCAGTGAAGGGGACAGCTTTACAAATGAGCAGTTCTTC. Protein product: CASSEGDSFTNEQFF.

The CDR3: CAWSFTPGGSYNEQFF. CDR3 sequence (DNA): TGTGCCTGGAGCTTCACACCAGGGGGCTCCTACAATGAGCAGTTCTTC. The chain has TRBV30 and TRBJ2-1; 7 nucleotides line up with TRBD1. This CDR3 region has 16 residues. V gave up 3 bases and J gave up 0 bases; unmatched junction bases: 8. CDR1 and CDR2 from the germline V gene are GTSNPN and SVGIG (reference sequence). Full variable domain (remainder filled in from reference TRBV30 and TRBJ2-1): SQTIHQWPATLVQPVGSPLSLECTVEGTSNPNLYWYRQAAGRGLQLLFYSVGIGQISSEVPQNLSASRPQDRQFILSSKKLLLSDSGFYLCAWSFTPGGSYNEQFFGPGTRLTVL.

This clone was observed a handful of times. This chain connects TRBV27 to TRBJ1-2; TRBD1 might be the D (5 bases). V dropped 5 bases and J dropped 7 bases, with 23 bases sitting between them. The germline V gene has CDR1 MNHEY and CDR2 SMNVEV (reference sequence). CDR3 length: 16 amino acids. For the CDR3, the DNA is TGTGCCAGCAGTCAAACCCTTTCAGGGCAGGGAGTTGGCTACACCTTC. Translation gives CASSQTLSGQGVGYTF.

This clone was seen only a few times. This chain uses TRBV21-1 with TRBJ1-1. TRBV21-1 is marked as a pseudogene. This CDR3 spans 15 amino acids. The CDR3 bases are TGTGCCAGCAGCAAAGCTAGGGAAGAGTACACTGAAGCTTTCTTT. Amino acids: CASSKAREEYTEAFF.

The CDR3 DNA is TGTGCCAGTAGTATAGACGGGTGGAGCTCCTACAATGAGCAGTTCTTC. Its protein is CASSIDGWSSYNEQFF. The chain uses TRBV19 and TRBJ2-1; D gene uncertain. V gave up 0 bases and J gave up 0 bases, with 9 bases separating them. From germline, CDR1 is LNHDA and CDR2 SQIVND (reference sequence). The CDR3 loop spans 16 amino acids.

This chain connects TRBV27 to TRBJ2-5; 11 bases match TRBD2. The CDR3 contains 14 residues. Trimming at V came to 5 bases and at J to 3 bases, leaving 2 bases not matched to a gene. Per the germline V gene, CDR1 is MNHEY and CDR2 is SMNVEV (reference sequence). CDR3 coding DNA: TGTGCCAGCAGTCAACTAGCGGGAGAAGAGACCCAGTACTTC. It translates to CASSQLAGEETQYF.

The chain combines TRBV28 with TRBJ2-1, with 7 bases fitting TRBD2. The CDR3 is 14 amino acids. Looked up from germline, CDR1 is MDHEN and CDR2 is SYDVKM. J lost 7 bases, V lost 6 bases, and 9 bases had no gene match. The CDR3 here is CASRLPGGVNEQFF. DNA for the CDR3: TGTGCCAGCAGACTTCCGGGGGGAGTTAATGAGCAGTTCTTC.

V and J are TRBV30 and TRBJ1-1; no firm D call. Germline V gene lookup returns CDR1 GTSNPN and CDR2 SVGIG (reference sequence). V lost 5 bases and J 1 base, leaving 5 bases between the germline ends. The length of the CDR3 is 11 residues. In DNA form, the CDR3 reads TGTGCCTGGCATGGGAACACTGAAGCTTTCTTT. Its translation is CAWHGNTEAFF.

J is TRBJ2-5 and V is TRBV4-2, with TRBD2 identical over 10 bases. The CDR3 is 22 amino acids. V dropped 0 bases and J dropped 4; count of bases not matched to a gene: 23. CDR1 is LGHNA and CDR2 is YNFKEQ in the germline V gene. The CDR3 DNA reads TGTGCCAGCAGCCAAGATCTAGCGGGAGTTTCCGATCACGGGACCCGTCGAGAGACCCAGTACTTC. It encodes CASSQDLAGVSDHGTRRETQYF.

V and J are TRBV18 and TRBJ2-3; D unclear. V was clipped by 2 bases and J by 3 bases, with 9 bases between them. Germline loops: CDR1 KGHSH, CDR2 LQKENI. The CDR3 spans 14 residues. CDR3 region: CASSPSAPTDTQYF. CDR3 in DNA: TGTGCCAGCTCACCAAGCGCGCCTACAGATACGCAGTATTTT.

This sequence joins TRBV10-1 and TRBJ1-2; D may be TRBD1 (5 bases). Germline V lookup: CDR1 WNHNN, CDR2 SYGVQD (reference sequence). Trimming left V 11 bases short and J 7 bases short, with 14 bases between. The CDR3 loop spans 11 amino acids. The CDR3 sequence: CAGKRGVGYTF. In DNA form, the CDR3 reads TGCGCCGGCAAACGGGGGGTTGGCTACACCTTC.

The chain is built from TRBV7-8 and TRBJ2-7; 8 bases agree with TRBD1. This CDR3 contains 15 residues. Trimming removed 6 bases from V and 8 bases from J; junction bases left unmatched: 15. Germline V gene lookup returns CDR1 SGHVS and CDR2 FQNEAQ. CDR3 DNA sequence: TGTGCCAGCAGACACACAGGGGGGCCCCTCCCTCAGCAGTACTTC. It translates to CASRHTGGPLPQQYF.

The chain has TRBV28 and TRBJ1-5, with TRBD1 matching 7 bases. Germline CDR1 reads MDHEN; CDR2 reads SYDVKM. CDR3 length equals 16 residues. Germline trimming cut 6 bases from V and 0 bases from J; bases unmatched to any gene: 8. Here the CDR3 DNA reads TGTGCCAGCAGCACCGACAGGGCGTATAGCAATCAGCCCCAGCATTTT. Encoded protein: CASSTDRAYSNQPQHF.

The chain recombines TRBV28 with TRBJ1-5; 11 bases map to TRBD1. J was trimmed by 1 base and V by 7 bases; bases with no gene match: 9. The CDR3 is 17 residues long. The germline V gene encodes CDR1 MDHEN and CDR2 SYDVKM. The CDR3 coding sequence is TGTGCCAGCACTCTTAGGACAGGGGGCCTCAGCAATCAGCCCCAGCATTTT. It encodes CASTLRTGGLSNQPQHF. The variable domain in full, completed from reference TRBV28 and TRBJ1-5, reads DVKVTQSSRYLVKRTGEKVFLECVQDMDHENMFWYRQDPGLGLRLIYFSYDVKMKEKGDIPEGYSVSREKKERFSLILESASTNQTSMYLCASTLRTGGLSNQPQHFGDGTRLSIL.

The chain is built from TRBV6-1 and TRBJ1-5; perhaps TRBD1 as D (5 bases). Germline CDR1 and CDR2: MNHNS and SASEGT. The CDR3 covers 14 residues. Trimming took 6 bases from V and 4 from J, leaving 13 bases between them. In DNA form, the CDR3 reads TGTGCCAGCAGGTCCGAGGGGCTGAATCAGCCCCAGCATTTT. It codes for CASRSEGLNQPQHF.

The CDR3: CASSPYFPGQITNYGYTF. The CDR3 nucleotides read TGTGCCAGCAGCCCATACTTTCCGGGACAGATCACTAACTATGGCTACACCTTC. The chain is built from TRBV7-8 and TRBJ1-2, with 7 nucleotides matching TRBD1. Trimming at V came to 5 bases and at J to 0 bases, leaving 15 bases not matched to a gene. The length of the CDR3 is 18 residues. Germline V CDR1 and CDR2: SGHVS, FQNEAQ.

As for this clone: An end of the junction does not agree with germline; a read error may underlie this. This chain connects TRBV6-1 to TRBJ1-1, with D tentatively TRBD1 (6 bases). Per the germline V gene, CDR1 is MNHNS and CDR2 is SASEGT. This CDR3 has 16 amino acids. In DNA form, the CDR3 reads TGTGCCAGCAGTGAAGAAAACGGTCGGGGGGACACTGGAGCTTTCTTT. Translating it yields CASSEENGRGDTGAFF.

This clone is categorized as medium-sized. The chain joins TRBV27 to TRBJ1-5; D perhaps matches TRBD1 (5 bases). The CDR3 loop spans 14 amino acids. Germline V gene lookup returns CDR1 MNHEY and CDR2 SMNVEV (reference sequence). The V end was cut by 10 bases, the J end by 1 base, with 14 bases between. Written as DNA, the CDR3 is TGTGCCACCCGGGGCGGAGGGAGCAATCAGCCCCAGCATTTT. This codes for CATRGGGSNQPQHF.

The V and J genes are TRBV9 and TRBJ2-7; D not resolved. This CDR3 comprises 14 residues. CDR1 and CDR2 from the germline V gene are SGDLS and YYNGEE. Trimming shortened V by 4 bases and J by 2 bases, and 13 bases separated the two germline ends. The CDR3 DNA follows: TGTGCCAGCAGCTCGGGCCTCTCCACCTACGAGCAGTACTTC. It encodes CASSSGLSTYEQYF.

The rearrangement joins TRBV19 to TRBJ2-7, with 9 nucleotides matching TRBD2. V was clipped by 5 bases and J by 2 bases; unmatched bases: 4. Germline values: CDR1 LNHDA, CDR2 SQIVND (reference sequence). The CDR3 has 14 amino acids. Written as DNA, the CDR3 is TGTGCCAGTAGTTTCACTAGCGGGCCCTACGAGCAGTACTTC. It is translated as CASSFTSGPYEQYF.

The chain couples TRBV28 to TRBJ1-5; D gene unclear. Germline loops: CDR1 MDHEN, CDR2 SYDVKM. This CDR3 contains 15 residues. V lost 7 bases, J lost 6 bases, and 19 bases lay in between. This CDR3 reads CASNHGIANVQPQHF. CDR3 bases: TGTGCCAGCAACCATGGAATTGCGAATGTTCAGCCCCAGCATTTT.

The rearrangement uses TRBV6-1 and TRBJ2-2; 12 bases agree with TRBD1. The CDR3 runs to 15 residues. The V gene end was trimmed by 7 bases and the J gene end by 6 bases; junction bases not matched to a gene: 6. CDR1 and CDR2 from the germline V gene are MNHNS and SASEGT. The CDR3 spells CASITGTGGAGELFF. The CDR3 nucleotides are TGTGCCAGCATAACCGGGACAGGGGGCGCCGGGGAGCTGTTTTTT.

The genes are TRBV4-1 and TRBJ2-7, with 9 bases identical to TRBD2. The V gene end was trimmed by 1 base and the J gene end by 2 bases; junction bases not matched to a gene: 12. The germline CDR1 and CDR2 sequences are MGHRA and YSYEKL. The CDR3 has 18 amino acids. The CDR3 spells CASSQGPAGGDTPYEQYF. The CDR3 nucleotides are TGCGCCAGCAGCCAAGGTCCTGCGGGAGGGGATACGCCCTACGAGCAGTACTTC.

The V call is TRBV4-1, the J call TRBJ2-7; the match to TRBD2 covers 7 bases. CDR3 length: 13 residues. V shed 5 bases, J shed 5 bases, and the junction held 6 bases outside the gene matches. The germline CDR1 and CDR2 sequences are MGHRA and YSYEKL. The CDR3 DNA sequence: TGCGCCAGCAGCGGCGCGGGAGAGGACGAGCAGTACTTC. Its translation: CASSGAGEDEQYF.

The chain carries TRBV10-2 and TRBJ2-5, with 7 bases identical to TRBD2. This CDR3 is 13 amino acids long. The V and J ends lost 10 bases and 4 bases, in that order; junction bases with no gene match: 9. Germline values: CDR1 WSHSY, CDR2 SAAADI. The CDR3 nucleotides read TGCGCCACCCGGCGGGAGAAACGAGAGACCCAGTACTTC. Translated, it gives CATRREKRETQYF.

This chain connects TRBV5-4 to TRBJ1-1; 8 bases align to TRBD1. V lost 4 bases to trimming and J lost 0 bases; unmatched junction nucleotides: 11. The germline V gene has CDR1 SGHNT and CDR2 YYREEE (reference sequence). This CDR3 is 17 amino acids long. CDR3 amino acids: CASSPTGGASMNTEAFF. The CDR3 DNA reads TGTGCCAGCAGCCCAACAGGGGGAGCCTCTATGAACACTGAAGCTTTCTTT.